The 9 T cell receptor beta chains listed next were all sequenced from one sample in a study of cytomegalovirus exposure and HLA in healthy donors. The study ran its PCR with 60 Vbeta and 13 Jbeta primers. Method: immunoSEQ multiplex PCR; TCRdb's copy keeps in-frame clones and lacks some. The sample consists of around 80,000 clones, nearly 80% of them appearing once. Sequences were obtained from PBMCs. These receptors originate from a man aged 40-49 years in good health and CMV-seronegative.

The chain combines TRBV2 with TRBJ2-2, with 7 bases lining up with TRBD1. The J segment lost 4 bases and the V segment lost 1 base, leaving 9 bases of the junction unmatched. CDR3 size: 17 residues. Germline-derived CDR1 and CDR2 are SNHLY and FYNNEI. The CDR3 DNA reads as TGTGCCAGCAGTGAAGAGGACAGGACCTCGGGCACCGGGGAGCTGTTTTTT. The encoded protein is CASSEEDRTSGTGELFF.

The chain carries TRBV5-1 and TRBJ2-7; D perhaps matches TRBD1 (7 bases). Germline V CDR1 and CDR2: SGHRS, YFSETQ. The CDR3 runs to 15 residues. The V end lost 0 bases, the J end lost 3 bases, and 13 bases lay between the germline ends. The CDR3 region is CASSLAGGQYYEQYF. DNA for the CDR3: TGCGCCAGCAGCTTGGCCGGGGGACAGTACTACGAGCAGTACTTC.

This chain links TRBV9 with TRBJ2-5; 7 nucleotides line up with TRBD2. The CDR3 contains 16 residues. V shed 0 bases, J shed 2 bases, and the junction held 7 bases outside the gene matches. Germline lookup yields CDR1 SGDLS and CDR2 YYNGEE. CDR3 DNA sequence: TGTGCCAGCAGCGTAGGGGCAGCGGGGCTACAAGAGACCCAGTACTTC. Amino acid sequence: CASSVGAAGLQETQYF.

CDR3 bases: TGTGCCAGCAGCTTACCGGGACACTACAATGAGCAGTTCTTC. Residues: CASSLPGHYNEQFF. The chain employs TRBV5-6 and TRBJ2-1; weak D call: TRBD1 (6 bases). CDR3 length equals 14 residues. With 2 bases removed from V and 3 bases from J, the gap between germline ends came to 9 bases. The germline gives CDR1 SGHDT, CDR2 YYEEEE. The variable domain in full, completed from reference TRBV5-6 and TRBJ2-1, reads DAGVTQSPTHLIKTRGQQVTLRCSPKSGHDTVSWYQQALGQGPQFIFQYYEEEERQRGNFPDRFSGHQFPNYSSELNVNALLLGDSALYLCASSLPGHYNEQFFGPGTRLTVL.

The rearrangement links TRBV7-8 to TRBJ2-7; 9 bases match TRBD2. The length of the CDR3 is 14 residues. Germline CDR1 and CDR2: SGHVS and FQNEAQ. V lost 3 bases to trimming and J lost 0 bases; unmatched junction nucleotides: 0. The CDR3: CASSFSGGSYEQYF. The CDR3 DNA is TGTGCCAGCAGCTTTAGCGGGGGCTCCTACGAGCAGTACTTC.

V usage is TRBV19 and J usage is TRBJ2-6, with TRBD1 matching over 10 bases. V dropped 0 bases and J dropped 2; count of bases not matched to a gene: 7. Germline lookup yields CDR1 LNHDA and CDR2 SQIVND (reference sequence). The CDR3 runs to 19 residues. The CDR3 DNA is TGTGCCAGTAGTATAGATGGCCCCGGGACAGGGGCTGGGGCCAACGTCCTGACTTTC. It is translated as CASSIDGPGTGAGANVLTF.

The chain carries TRBV5-4 and TRBJ2-5; 10 nucleotides line up with TRBD2. The assigned J gene may be wrong: the sequence end matches TRBJ2-7 better. Germline lookup yields CDR1 SGHNT and CDR2 YYREEE (reference sequence). CDR3 size: 15 residues. CDR3 DNA sequence: TGTGCCAGCAGCTTGGAGAGCGGGAGGGACTACGAGCAGTACTTC. It yields the protein CASSLESGRDYEQYF.

The rearrangement joins TRBV20-1 to TRBJ1-5; TRBD1 might be the D (6 bases). Germline-derived CDR1 and CDR2 are DFQATT and SNEGSKA (reference sequence). V lost 3 bases, J lost 10 bases, and 7 bases lay in between. The CDR3 is 10 residues long. The chain's CDR3 is CSASGGPQHF. DNA for the CDR3: TGCAGTGCTAGTGGGGGCCCCCAGCATTTT.

There are a few counts of this clone. The rearrangement uses TRBV6-6 and TRBJ2-2; no firm D call. Germline V gene lookup returns CDR1 MNHNY and CDR2 SVGAGI (reference sequence). The CDR3 is 13 amino acids. V shed 2 bases and J shed 6 bases, with 7 bases lying between them. Here the CDR3 DNA reads TGTGCCAGCAGTTACCCCCCTCCCGGGGAGCTGTTTTTT. Its protein is CASSYPPPGELFF.